Below, 6 T cell receptor beta chains from the same sample are listed, as sequenced in a study of CD8 T cells in ankylosing spondylitis. Using its own MiXCR run on the 5' RACE reads, TCRdb lists one record per CDR3 protein. The sample lists about 390,000 distinct CDR3 sequences, around 24% occurring once. The antigens of these receptors remain unknown. The study's findings and limits: For ankylosing spondylitis blood, a TCR beta motif of 7 or 8 highly homologous variants appeared characteristic.

The specimen was blood, either unsorted or a sorted T cell fraction (not recorded which). Source of these receptors: a male donor with ankylosing spondylitis.

The chain recombines TRBV7-9 with TRBJ1-1; 7 nucleotides align to TRBD1. Losses at the gene ends were 6 bases for V and 0 bases for J; bases not matched to a gene: 10. Germline CDR1 is SEHNR and CDR2 is FQNEAQ (reference sequence). The CDR3 consists of 16 residues. The DNA of the CDR3 is TGTGCCAGCAGGCACACTCACAGGGGTTTGAACACTGAAGCTTTCTTT. Translating gives CASRHTHRGLNTEAFF.

The J gene is TRBJ2-6, the V gene TRBV6-1; 10 nucleotides match TRBD1. CDR3 size: 16 residues. The germline V gene has CDR1 MNHNS and CDR2 SASEGT. Trimming took 8 bases from V and 3 from J; bases not matched to a gene: 7. For the CDR3, the DNA is TGTGCCAGCTATCTTGACAGGGGGCTTGGGGCCAACGTCCTGACTTTC. It is translated as CASYLDRGLGANVLTF.

This clonotype was picked up a small number of times. This sequence joins TRBV5-1 and TRBJ2-2; D call uncertain. V lost 0 bases and J lost 2, with 5 bases in between. The CDR3 extends over 14 amino acids. Per germline, CDR1 SGHRS and CDR2 YFSETQ. The CDR3 is CASSLDSNTGELFF. The CDR3 DNA reads TGCGCCAGCAGCTTGGACAGCAACACCGGGGAGCTGTTTTTT.

The CDR3 is CASTGGPGNTIYF. The CDR3, as DNA: TGCGCCAGCACCGGCGGACCTGGAAACACCATATATTTT. The V and J genes are TRBV5-1 and TRBJ1-3; D remains ambiguous. The CDR3 totals 13 residues. Trimming stripped 6 bases from V and 2 bases from J, with 9 bases between. Germline V gives CDR1 SGHRS, CDR2 YFSETQ.

The chain joins TRBV12-5 to TRBJ2-5; D is possibly TRBD1 (6 bases). Germline CDR1 reads LGHNT; CDR2 reads FRNRAP. The CDR3 is 14 amino acids. Trimming pared 4 bases from V and 5 bases from J, leaving 14 bases between. The CDR3 protein is CASGSGAVLETQYF. CDR3 DNA: TGTGCTAGTGGTTCAGGGGCAGTGTTGGAGACCCAGTACTTC. Drawing the rest from reference TRBV12-5 and TRBJ2-5, the complete variable domain is DARVTQTPRHKVTEMGQEVTMRCQPILGHNTVFWYRQTMMQGLELLAYFRNRAPLDDSGMPKDRFSAEMPDATLATLKIQPSEPRDSAVYFCASGSGAVLETQYFGPGTRLLVL.

V and J are TRBV6-1 and TRBJ2-2; D is perhaps TRBD2 (5 bases). The CDR3 length is 13 residues. Germline V gene sequence: CDR1 MNHNS, CDR2 SASEGT. V gave up 6 bases and J gave up 5 bases, with 10 bases separating them. The CDR3 loop is CASRFPGTGELFF. The CDR3 coding sequence is TGTGCCAGCAGATTCCCGGGAACCGGGGAGCTGTTTTTT.